A single T cell receptor (beta chain) is shown here with its context. Its antigen remains unidentified. The sample originates from a study of cytomegalovirus exposure and HLA in healthy donors. Findings of the study overall: HLA restriction was apparent for most CMV-associated TCR beta chains in a later analysis. Data from an earlier analysis indicated that most TCR beta V segments were productive either about 87% or about 30% of the time. Among TCR beta chains of equal frequency, HLA-associated ones were more clonally expanded in a later analysis.

The germline CDR1 and CDR2 sequences are KGHSH and LQKENI. CDR3 length equals 13 residues. The V end was cut by 6 bases, the J end by 4 bases, with 12 bases between. The PCR was carried out with 60 Vbeta primers and 13 Jbeta primers. Authors' data handling: In a later analysis, the count reached 75 million to 90 million unique TCR beta chains, with around 11 million shared. The data were produced by immunoSEQ multiplex PCR, yet TCRdb's version contains in-frame clones alone and is incomplete. Clone size and the V and J calls come from that table; the DNA yielded D and trimming. The sample contains under 200,000 clones, 82% of which appear only once.

This sequence originates from a woman aged 18-29 years in good health and CMV-seronegative. The chain joins TRBV18 to TRBJ1-1; no clear D. Sequencing was performed on PBMCs. The CDR3 loop reads CASSTAGGTEAFF. CDR3 bases: TGTGCCAGCTCGACGGCGGGTGGCACTGAAGCTTTCTTT.